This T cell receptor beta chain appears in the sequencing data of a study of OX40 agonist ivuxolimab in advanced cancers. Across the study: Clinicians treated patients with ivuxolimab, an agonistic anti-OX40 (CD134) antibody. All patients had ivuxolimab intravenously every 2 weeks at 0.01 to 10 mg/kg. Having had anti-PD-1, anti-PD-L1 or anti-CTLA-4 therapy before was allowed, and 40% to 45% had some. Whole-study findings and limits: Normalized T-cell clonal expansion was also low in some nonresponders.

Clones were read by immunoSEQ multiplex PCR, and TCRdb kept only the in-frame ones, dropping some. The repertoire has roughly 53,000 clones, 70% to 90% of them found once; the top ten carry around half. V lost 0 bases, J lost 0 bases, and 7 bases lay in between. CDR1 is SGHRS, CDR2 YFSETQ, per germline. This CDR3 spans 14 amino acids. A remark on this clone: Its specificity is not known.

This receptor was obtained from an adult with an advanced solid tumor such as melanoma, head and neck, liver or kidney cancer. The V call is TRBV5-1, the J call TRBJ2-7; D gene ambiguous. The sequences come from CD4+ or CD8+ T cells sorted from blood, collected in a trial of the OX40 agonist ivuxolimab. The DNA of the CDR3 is TGCGCCAGCAGCTTGGAACACAGCTCCTACGAGCAGTACTTC. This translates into CASSLEHSSYEQYF.